The 10 T cell receptor beta chains listed next were all sequenced from one sample in a study of metastatic and nonmetastatic thyroid tumors. Using MiXCR, TCRdb reanalyzed the PCR reads. The table records some 22,000 clones, under 25% of them present only once. No treatment had been given to any patient before thyroid surgery. The sequencing sample was made of blood. These receptors came from a male donor with papillary thyroid cancer or a benign thyroid nodule (not recorded which). Some clones in this sample may be carry-over from other donors' samples.

The count of this clone is one. V and J are TRBV11-2 and TRBJ2-3; the match to TRBD1 covers 11 bases. Germline CDR1 SGHAT, CDR2 FQNNGV. This CDR3 has 16 residues. V lost 5 bases and J lost 4; bases outside the gene matches: 8. CDR3 in DNA: TGTGCCAGCAGCCTCGCCGGGACAGGGGGAGCAGATACGCAGTATTTT. Its protein product is CASSLAGTGGADTQYF.

The chain carries TRBV2 and TRBJ2-7; the D is unclear. V was trimmed by 2 bases and J by 1 base, leaving 6 bases between them. CDR3 length equals 13 residues. Looked up from germline, CDR1 is SNHLY and CDR2 is FYNNEI. CDR3 sequence reads: CASSETASYEQYF. CDR3 in DNA: TGTGCCAGCAGTGAAACGGCTTCCTACGAGCAGTACTTC. Looking up the rest from reference TRBV2 and TRBJ2-7 gives the full variable domain: EPEVTQTPSHQVTQMGQEVILRCVPISNHLYFYWYRQILGQKVEFLVSFYNNEISEKSEIFDDQFSVERPDGSNFTLKIRSTKLEDSAMYFCASSETASYEQYFGPGTRLTVT.

This clone was recorded many times. V gene TRBV3-1 combines with J gene TRBJ2-3; 11 bases agree with TRBD2. Unmatched junction bases numbered 4, after V lost 0 bases and J lost 5 bases. Germline-derived CDR1 and CDR2 are LGHDT and YNNKEL (reference sequence). The CDR3 contains 16 residues. CDR3: CASSQETSGGLDTQYF. The CDR3 DNA sequence: TGTGCCAGCAGCCAAGAAACTAGCGGGGGATTAGATACGCAGTATTTT.

This clone is medium-sized in the sample. The gene calls are TRBV6-1 and TRBJ2-3; the D gene could be TRBD1 or TRBD2 (5 bases each). Trimming left V 4 bases short and J 2 bases short, with 10 bases between. Germline V gene lookup returns CDR1 MNHNS and CDR2 SASEGT. The CDR3 totals 14 residues. The CDR3 sequence: CASSAGRFTDTQYF. CDR3 sequence (DNA): TGTGCCAGCAGTGCAGGGAGATTCACAGATACGCAGTATTTT.

Many counts were recorded for this clone. A junction boundary mismatches the germline segment, possibly from a read error. This chain connects TRBV13 to TRBJ2-3; D not resolved. CDR1 PRHDT and CDR2 FYEKMQ come from the germline V gene (reference sequence). The CDR3 is 11 amino acids. The CDR3 loop reads CASTLDDTQYF. The CDR3 nucleotides are TGTGCCAGCACCTTAGATGATACGCAGTATTTT. Using reference TRBV13 and TRBJ2-3 for the parts outside the CDR3, the full variable domain is AAGVIQSPRHLIKEKRETATLKCYPIPRHDTVYWYQQGPGQDPQFLISFYEKMQSDKGSIPDRFSAQQFSDYHSELNMSSLELGDSALYFCASTLDDTQYFGPGTRLTVL.

This clone appeared many times. The rearrangement joins TRBV27 to TRBJ2-7; D not certain. The length of the CDR3 is 14 residues. The germline gives CDR1 MNHEY, CDR2 SMNVEV (reference sequence). Trimming cost V 2 bases and J 1 base, with 9 bases left between them. CDR3 DNA sequence: TGTGCCAGCAGTTTACAGGCGAGGTCCTACGAGCAGTACTTC. It yields the protein CASSLQARSYEQYF.

This clone showed up just a few times. The rearrangement uses TRBV20-1 and TRBJ2-7; 10 bases align to TRBD1. After removal of 4 bases from V and 5 bases from J, the junction contained 11 bases not matched to a gene. This CDR3 comprises 15 residues. CDR1 DFQATT and CDR2 SNEGSKA come from the germline V gene (reference sequence). CDR3: CSANDRDRGTHEQYF. CDR3 nucleotides: TGCAGTGCTAACGACCGGGACAGGGGAACGCACGAGCAGTACTTC.

The genes are TRBV19 and TRBJ2-1, with D unresolved. The CDR3 totals 15 residues. Trimming stripped 5 bases from V and 2 bases from J, with 13 bases between. Germline CDR1 LNHDA, CDR2 SQIVND (reference sequence). The CDR3 bases are TGTGCCAGTAGTCTGGCTGGTGGGCCCTACAATGAGCAGTTCTTC. It codes for CASSLAGGPYNEQFF.

In regard to this clone: In the same sample, other DNA sequences code for this CDR3. V usage is TRBV18 and J usage is TRBJ2-3, with D hard to call. CDR1 is KGHSH, CDR2 LQKENI, per germline. V was trimmed by 1 base and J by 4 bases, leaving 3 bases between them. This CDR3 has 12 residues. The CDR3 is CASSPLADTQYF. The CDR3 region has the DNA TGTGCCAGCTCACCACTAGCAGATACGCAGTATTTT.

This clone was found many times. This chain joins TRBV5-5 and TRBJ2-7, with unresolved D. V was clipped by 3 bases and J by 7 bases, with 8 bases between them. The CDR3 runs 11 residues. Germline V CDR1 and CDR2: SGHKS, YYEKEE (reference sequence). The CDR3 protein is CASSWGGEQYF. In nucleotides, the CDR3 is TGTGCCAGCAGCTGGGGTGGGGAGCAGTACTTC.